The 8 T cell receptor beta chains given below trace back to one sample, sequenced in a study of Graves' ophthalmopathy and Graves' hyperthyroidism. Amplifying from RNA transcripts, the study obtained TCR beta CDR3 regions. Amplification began with first-round RT-PCR using HTBI primers, then second-round multiplex PCR was performed. In TCRdb, the multiplex PCR reads were re-called with MiXCR into one record per CDR3 protein. This sample has 1 million to 1.3 million distinct CDR3 sequences; 35% to 45% occur once, and the top ten carry over 8.5%. Sequencing was done on a sample of peripheral blood or thyroid tissue (not recorded which). The receptors originated from an adult man with Graves' hyperthyroidism.

This clonotype has ten or more counts. The CDR3 DNA sequence: TGTGCCAGCAGCCCCCGACAGGGGTTAGAGACCCAGTACTTC. This encodes CASSPRQGLETQYF. V gene TRBV7-2 combines with J gene TRBJ2-5, with 8 nucleotides matching TRBD1. Looked up from germline, CDR1 is SGHTA and CDR2 is FQGNSA. This CDR3 has 14 residues. J lost 4 bases, V lost 5 bases, and 6 bases had no gene match.

This clonotype was found a few times. The junction departs from germline at one end; a sequencing error may be responsible. V usage is TRBV15 and J usage is TRBJ1-1; D gene uncertain. This CDR3 region has 12 residues. The germline V gene encodes CDR1 LNHNV and CDR2 YYDKDF (reference sequence). CDR3 sequence reads: CATGSDIPAAFF. The CDR3, as DNA: TGTGCCACCGGCAGCGATATTCCGGCGGCTTTCTTT.

Ten or more counts support this clonotype. The rearrangement joins TRBV7-9 to TRBJ2-7, with D perhaps matching TRBD1 (5 bases). The CDR3 is made up of 12 amino acids. Germline values: CDR1 SEHNR, CDR2 FQNEAQ (reference sequence). Trimming cost V 5 bases and J 6 bases, with 11 bases left between them. The CDR3 DNA sequence: TGTGCCAGCAGCATAGGACATTCCGAGCAGTACTTC. Translated: CASSIGHSEQYF.

This clonotype was seen a few times. J is TRBJ1-1 and V is TRBV9; 9 positions match TRBD1. The ends lost 0 bases at V and 6 bases at J; junction bases unmatched: 9. Germline CDR1 and CDR2: SGDLS and YYNGEE. The length of the CDR3 is 16 residues. The CDR3 spells CASSVETGGGKSEAFF. The CDR3 DNA reads TGTGCCAGCAGCGTAGAGACAGGGGGAGGGAAGTCTGAAGCTTTCTTT.

The chain links TRBV11-3 to TRBJ2-3, with 7 bases fitting TRBD1. V was clipped by 5 bases and J by 4 bases; unmatched bases: 3. The CDR3 extends over 13 amino acids. Germline V gene sequence: CDR1 SGHNT, CDR2 YENEEA. The chain's CDR3 is CASSQTGSDTQYF. The CDR3 coding sequence is TGTGCCAGCAGCCAGACAGGGTCAGATACGCAGTATTTT.

This chain joins TRBV7-6 and TRBJ2-2; 7 bases match TRBD1. The CDR3 is 17 amino acids. The V gene's germline CDR1 is SGHVS and CDR2 FNYEAQ. V trimming: 2 bases; J trimming: 5 bases; junction bases outside the gene matches: 11. CDR3 DNA sequence: TGTGCCAGCAGCTTAAATCTACCCACAGGGGAAACCGGGGAGCTGTTTTTT. This translates into CASSLNLPTGETGELFF.

This sequence joins TRBV7-8 and TRBJ1-5; the D is unclear. The germline V gene has CDR1 SGHVS and CDR2 FQNEAQ. CDR3 length: 13 residues. The V end lost 1 base, the J end lost 9 bases, and 10 bases lay between the germline ends. CDR3 DNA sequence: TGTGCCAGCAGCTTAGTGTCTCCCGGGCCCCAGCATTTT. Its protein product is CASSLVSPGPQHF.

This clonotype was observed a few times. The chain recombines TRBV29-1 with TRBJ1-5, with 7 bases that match TRBD1. The CDR3 has 13 residues. After removal of 4 bases from V and 7 bases from J, the junction contained 7 bases not matched to a gene. CDR1 is SQVTM, CDR2 ANQGSEA, per germline. The CDR3 nucleotides read TGCAGCGTTGGGTCAGGGGGTGGCCAGCCCCAGCATTTT. Encoded protein: CSVGSGGGQPQHF.